These T cell receptor beta chains were read from a single sample in a study of T cell responses to AZD1222 COVID-19 vaccine. Here immunoSEQ multiplex PCR was the method, and the copy in TCRdb shows in-frame clones only, minus some. The table lists around 190,000 clones, roughly 94% of them singletons. The material sequenced was peripheral blood, taken 28 days after the second AZD1222 dose. The receptor set was obtained from an adult who received the AZD1222 COVID-19 vaccine. CDR3s include the opening cysteine and the closing phenylalanine or tryptophan. A D gene is named only where the DNA matches it firmly. Clone size is not always given. Where it is, it says once, few, many or a class for expanded clones.

j_call clone_size d_call v_call cdr3_nt cdr3_aa
TRBJ2-7 - - TRBV19 TGTGCCAGTAGTATCCCCTTAAGCTCCTACGAGCAGTACTTC CASSIPLSSYEQYF
TRBJ1-2 once - TRBV2 TGTGCCAGCACTTTACAGGGCGACTATGGCTACACCTTC CASTLQGDYGYTF
TRBJ2-1 once - TRBV6-2/TRBV6-3 TGTGCCAGCAGCACTCCCCGCAATGAGCAGTTCTTC CASSTPRNEQFF
TRBJ2-7 - - TRBV9 TGTGCCAGCAGCGTAGACCGGCACGAGCAGTACTTC CASSVDRHEQYF
TRBJ1-4 - - TRBV5-1 TGCGCCAGCAGCGGCACCATTAATGAAAAACTGTTTTTT CASSGTINEKLFF
TRBJ1-2 - - TRBV28 TGTGCCAGCAGTTTACTCCGGGGGGCCTATGGCTACACCTTC CASSLLRGAYGYTF
TRBJ2-3 - - TRBV11-2 TGTGCCAGCAGCTTAGCAGGGGATACGCAGTATTTT CASSLAGDTQYF
TRBJ1-1 - TRBD1 TRBV2 TGTGCCCGCTCGACAGGGGGGAACACTGAAGCTTTCTTT CARSTGGNTEAFF
TRBJ1-1 - - TRBV10-3 TGTGCCATCAGTGAGAGGGGGTCAAACACTGAAGCTTTCTTT CAISERGSNTEAFF
TRBJ1-2 - - TRBV3-1/TRBV3-2 TGTGCCAGCAGCCCGAGGGGGACGGAGGGCTACACCTTC CASSPRGTEGYTF
TRBJ1-1 - TRBD1 TRBV7-3 TGTGCCAGCAGCTTTGGGACAGATGGTGAAGCTTTCTTT CASSFGTDGEAFF
TRBJ2-1 - - TRBV6-4 TGTGCCAGCAGTGACGGACAGGGAGGGGGCAATGAGCAGTTCTTC CASSDGQGGGNEQFF
TRBJ2-6 - - TRBV3-1/TRBV3-2 TGTGCCAGCAGCCAAGATGCTGGGGCCAACGTCCTGACTTTC CASSQDAGANVLTF
TRBJ2-7 - TRBD1 TRBV11-1 TGTGCCAGCAGCTCCGGGACAGGGTTCTACGAGCAGTACTTC CASSSGTGFYEQYF
TRBJ1-1 - - TRBV18 TGTGCCAGCTCACTACGTCAGGGGGAAGCTTTCTTT CASSLRQGEAFF
TRBJ2-1 - TRBD2 TRBV28 TGTGCCAGCAGTAACCCCCCCGGGACTAGCGGGGTAGGCTATGAGCAGTTCTTC CASSNPPGTSGVGYEQFF
TRBJ2-5 - - TRBV10-3 TGTGCCATCAGCGAACGACCAGAGACCCAGTACTTC CAISERPETQYF
TRBJ1-3 once - TRBV28 TGTGCCAGCAGTTTTGACCGTTACTCTGGAAACACCATATATTTT CASSFDRYSGNTIYF
TRBJ2-6 - - TRBV4-3 TGCGCCAGCAGCCAAGACCCCCTCCGGGGGGACAGGGCCAACGTCCTGACTTTC CASSQDPLRGDRANVLTF
TRBJ2-7 - TRBD2 TRBV7-6 TGTGCCAGCAGCGGGCGGACTAGCGGGGCCTACGAGCAGTACTTC CASSGRTSGAYEQYF
TRBJ2-7 - - TRBV10-3 TGTGCCATCAGTGAGTCTAGTTGGGACCTGCGCGAGCAGTACTTC CAISESSWDLREQYF
TRBJ1-5 - - TRBV15 TGTGCCACCAGCAGAAGGACAGCAACCGATATTATGGCCCAGCATTTT CATSRRTATDIMAQHF
TRBJ1-4 once - TRBV18 TGTGCCAGCTCACCAATGGTTTCCGATGCAGGGACTAATGAAAAACTGTTTTTT CASSPMVSDAGTNEKLFF
TRBJ1-3 - - TRBV2 TGTGCCAGCAAAGTCGAGGGCCTCTCTGGAAACACCATATATTTT CASKVEGLSGNTIYF
TRBJ1-2 once - TRBV18 TGTGCCAGCTCCCCGGGACAAACCTTCTATGGCTACACCTTC CASSPGQTFYGYTF
TRBJ2-7 - - TRBV25-1 TGTGCCAGCAGTGCTTTCACAGGACTACCGGGCTACGAGCAGTACTTC CASSAFTGLPGYEQYF
TRBJ2-7 - - TRBV6-5 TGTGCCAGCGGGGCGTCCGAGGAGCAGTACTTC CASGASEEQYF
TRBJ2-4 - - TRBV11-2 TGTGCCAGCAGCTTGGACCTAGCCAAAAACATTCAGTACTTC CASSLDLAKNIQYF
TRBJ1-5 - TRBD1 TRBV19 TGTGCCAGTAGGAGACAGGGGGCTCAGCCCCAGCATTTT CASRRQGAQPQHF
TRBJ1-6 - - TRBV7-8 TGTGCCAGCAGCTTCCTAGATAATTCACCCCTCCACTTT CASSFLDNSPLHF
TRBJ2-7 - TRBD2 TRBV27 TGTGCCAGCAGATTATCTAGCGGGGAGGTCTACGAGCAGTACTTC CASRLSSGEVYEQYF
TRBJ1-2 - - TRBV6-5 TGTGCCAGCAGTTACAATACCTTCTATGGCTACACCTTC CASSYNTFYGYTF
TRBJ2-3 once TRBD1 TRBV24-1 TGTGCCACCAGTGATCAAAGACGGGACAGGGGGCGAACAGATACGCAGTATTTT CATSDQRRDRGRTDTQYF
TRBJ2-1 - TRBD1 TRBV13 TGTGCCAGCAGCCCCTTGGGACAGGGGTCATTCAATGAGCAGTTCTTC CASSPLGQGSFNEQFF
TRBJ2-7 - TRBD1 TRBV27 TGTGCCAGCAGTTGGACAGGGCTCAACGAGCAGTACTTC CASSWTGLNEQYF
TRBJ1-4 few - TRBV27 TGTGCCAGCAGTTTAACTGCCCCCGGCTGGACTAATGAAAAACTGTTTTTT CASSLTAPGWTNEKLFF
TRBJ2-1 - - TRBV19 TGTGCCAGTAGTATAAGGGGTGCAGAGTACAATGAGCAGTTCTTC CASSIRGAEYNEQFF
TRBJ2-7 - - TRBV4-3 TGCGCCAGCAGCCAAGAGTATCAGGCCCGCTGGGAGCAGTACTTC CASSQEYQARWEQYF
TRBJ1-1 - - TRBV5-1 TGCGCCAGCAGCGAAGAAGTCGGGGACACTGAAGCTTTCTTT CASSEEVGDTEAFF
TRBJ2-7 - - TRBV2 TGTGCCAGCAGTGAGAAGGGAATCGGCTCGCAGTACTTC CASSEKGIGSQYF
TRBJ2-4 - - TRBV2 TGTGCCAGCAGTGAACCGGCCAAAAACATTCAGTACTTC CASSEPAKNIQYF
TRBJ2-7 - TRBD1 TRBV3-1/TRBV3-2 TGTGCCAGCAGCCAAGATAGCCCTGGACAGGGCCGCTCCTACGAGCAGTACTTC CASSQDSPGQGRSYEQYF
TRBJ2-1 - TRBD1 TRBV7-9 TGTGCCAGCAGCCCTACGGACAGGCCACCCAACGAGTTCTTC CASSPTDRPPNEFF
TRBJ1-5 - - TRBV27 TGTGCCAGCAGTTCGTTTCGCAATCAGCCCCAGCATTTT CASSSFRNQPQHF
TRBJ2-2 - - TRBV30 TGTGCCTGGAGTGAGGGGGTCGTCACCGGGGAGCTGTTTTTT CAWSEGVVTGELFF
TRBJ2-7 - TRBD1 TRBV27 TGTGCCAGCAGTCACCGGGACAGGGTCTACGAGCAGTACTTC CASSHRDRVYEQYF
TRBJ2-6 - - TRBV19 TGTGCCAGTTCTCAGATGGGGGGCTTTGGGGCCAACGTCCTGACTTTC CASSQMGGFGANVLTF
TRBJ1-2 - - TRBV6-2/TRBV6-3 TGTGCCAGCAGTTACTCGAGTTGGAACTCGGGCTACACCTTC CASSYSSWNSGYTF
TRBJ2-1 - - TRBV30 TGTGCCTGGAGTGTTCACAGGGCCTACAATGAGCAGTTCTTC CAWSVHRAYNEQFF
TRBJ2-7 - - TRBV7-9 TGTGCCAGCAGCTCCGGCGGGATTTTGGACGAGCAGTACTTC CASSSGGILDEQYF
TRBJ2-3 - - TRBV5-4 TGTGCCAGCAGCTCTTCCGGGTCAACCACAGATACGCAGTATTTT CASSSSGSTTDTQYF
TRBJ2-6 once - TRBV25-1 TGTGCCAGCAGTGCGGTCAGCTCTGGGGCCAACGTCCTGACTTTC CASSAVSSGANVLTF
TRBJ2-2 - TRBD1 TRBV6-4 TGTGCCAGCAGTGACTCCGACAGGGCTACCGGGGAGCTGTTTTTT CASSDSDRATGELFF
TRBJ2-2 - - TRBV3-1/TRBV3-2 TGTGCCAGCAGCCAAGTCCTAGGGGCCGGGGAGCTGTTTTTT CASSQVLGAGELFF
TRBJ1-2 once TRBD1 TRBV10-3 TGTGCCATCAGCAATAAACAGGGGAACTATGGCTACACCTTC CAISNKQGNYGYTF
TRBJ1-2 - - TRBV12-3/TRBV12-4 TGTGCCAGCAGTTTAGGGGTTGGCAGGTCTAGCACCTTC CASSLGVGRSSTF
TRBJ2-3 - - TRBV30 TGTGCCTGGTGCCCTGCTGGCACAGATACGCAGTATTTT CAWCPAGTDTQYF
TRBJ1-3 - - TRBV7-2 TGTGCCAGCAGCTTGGGATTCACTGGAAACACCATATATTTT CASSLGFTGNTIYF
TRBJ2-1 - - TRBV5-1 TGCGCCAGTGGACAGGTCCCCGGGAGCTCGGAATACAATGAGCAGTTCTTC CASGQVPGSSEYNEQFF
TRBJ1-1 - - TRBV5-6 TGTGCCAGCAGCTCGGACGTAGCTGAAGCTTTCTTT CASSSDVAEAFF